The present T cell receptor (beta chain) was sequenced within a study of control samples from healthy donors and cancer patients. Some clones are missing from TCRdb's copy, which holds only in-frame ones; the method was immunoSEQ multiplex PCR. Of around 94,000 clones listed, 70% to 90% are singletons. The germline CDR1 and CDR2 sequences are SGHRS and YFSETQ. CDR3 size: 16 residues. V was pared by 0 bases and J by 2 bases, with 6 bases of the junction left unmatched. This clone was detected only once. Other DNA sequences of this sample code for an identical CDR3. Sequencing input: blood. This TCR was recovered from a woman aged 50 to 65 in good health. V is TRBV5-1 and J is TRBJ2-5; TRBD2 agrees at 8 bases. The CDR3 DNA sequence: TGCGCCAGCAGCTTGGGGTCCGCGGGGGGACAAGAGACCCAGTACTTC. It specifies CASSLGSAGGQETQYF.